This T cell receptor (beta chain) was recorded in a study of radiotherapy plus CTLA-4 blockade in lung cancer. Study-level findings and limits: In blood, TCR clones derived from the tumor expanded after radiotherapy plus ipilimumab.

Germline loops: CDR1 SGHRS, CDR2 YFSETQ. V was pared by 0 bases and J by 2 bases, with 2 bases between. The CDR3 is made up of 12 amino acids. In the case of this clone: What it recognizes is unknown.

TCRdb's copy holds only in-frame clones and misses some; the assay was immunoSEQ multiplex PCR. This table holds about 98,000 clones, around 83% found once. The sample consisted of peripheral blood, taken from a patient treated with radiotherapy plus ipilimumab. The chain employs TRBV5-1 and TRBJ1-1; D not resolved. The TCR originated in a human donor with non-small cell lung cancer who had a partial response to radiotherapy plus ipilimumab. The DNA of the CDR3 is TGCGCCAGCAGCTTGGTAAACACTGAAGCTTTCTTT. As protein: CASSLVNTEAFF.